These 29 T cell receptor beta chains share one sample of origin, sequenced in a study of identical twins. Each CDR3 protein gets one entry after TCRdb re-called the 5' RACE reads with MiXCR. The table records some 790,000 distinct CDR3 sequences, 15% to 20% of them present only once. These same records also appear under a second study, on T cells expressing NK-cell markers.

The sequencing input was PBMCs. These receptors came from a woman under 30 in good health.

The chain couples TRBV10-3 to TRBJ2-5; 7 nucleotides line up with TRBD2. CDR1 and CDR2 (germline): ENHRY, SYGVKD. The CDR3 sequence is 13 residues long. Losses at the gene ends were 5 bases for V and 3 bases for J; bases not matched to a gene: 3. The CDR3 spells CAISPSGEETQYF. In nucleotides, the CDR3 is TGTGCCATCAGTCCGAGCGGGGAAGAGACCCAGTACTTC.

This chain links TRBV18 with TRBJ1-3, with D maybe TRBD1 (5 bases). The CDR3 spans 16 residues. Per germline, CDR1 KGHSH and CDR2 LQKENI. Trimming stripped 6 bases from V and 0 bases from J, with 15 bases between. The chain's CDR3 is CASSTGGTLSGNTIYF. Here the CDR3 DNA reads TGTGCCAGCTCCACCGGGGGTACCCTCTCTGGAAACACCATATATTTT.

As DNA, the CDR3 is TGTGCCAGCAGCTTTAGCCCCAGGGGATTCGAGACCCAGTACTTC. It yields the protein CASSFSPRGFETQYF. The chain links TRBV12-3 or TRBV12-4 to TRBJ2-5, with D possibly TRBD1 on 6 matching bases. The CDR3 has 15 amino acids. V dropped 6 bases and J dropped 5 bases, with 19 bases sitting between them.

This clonotype has more than one count but fewer than ten. This chain joins TRBV7-8 and TRBJ2-7; possibly TRBD1 for D (5 bases). Trimming stripped 8 bases from V and 2 bases from J, with 10 bases between. CDR1 is SGHVS and CDR2 is FQNEAQ in the germline V gene. The CDR3 loop spans 12 amino acids. For the CDR3, the DNA is TGTGCCAGCGCCAAGGGGACCTACGAGCAGTACTTC. Protein: CASAKGTYEQYF.

The CDR3 is CASSLMGVQETQYF. As DNA, the CDR3 is TGTGCCAGCAGCTTAATGGGCGTACAAGAGACCCAGTACTTC. This chain links TRBV7-2 with TRBJ2-5, with unresolved D. This CDR3 contains 14 residues. V was shortened by 2 bases and J by 2 bases, with 9 bases between the two germline ends. The germline V gene encodes CDR1 SGHTA and CDR2 FQGNSA.

This clonotype was counted only a few times. The V call is TRBV7-9, the J call TRBJ1-1; D is ambiguous. The CDR3 runs to 14 residues. Germline CDR1 reads SEHNR; CDR2 reads FQNEAQ (reference sequence). The germline V and J ends were trimmed by 4 bases and 7 bases, with 16 bases remaining between them. Written as DNA, the CDR3 is TGTGCCAGCAGCTACGGATTGGGGAGCCTTGAAGCTTTCTTT. Protein sequence: CASSYGLGSLEAFF.

J is TRBJ2-7 and V is TRBV10-1; D gene ambiguous. CDR1 and CDR2 (germline): WNHNN, SYGVQD (reference sequence). The CDR3 runs to 14 residues. Trimming took 4 bases from V and 4 from J, leaving 14 bases between them. In nucleotides, the CDR3 is TGCGCCAGCAGTGTCCCCCTCTTATCATACGAGCAGTACTTC. As protein: CASSVPLLSYEQYF.

The CDR3 region is CASSLTGTDYEKLFF. CDR3 coding DNA: TGTGCCAGCAGCTTAACCGGGACAGACTATGAAAAACTGTTTTTT. The chain has TRBV5-6 and TRBJ1-4; 7 bases fit TRBD1. This CDR3 comprises 15 residues. The germline CDR1 and CDR2 sequences are SGHDT and YYEEEE. V was pared by 2 bases and J by 6 bases, with 7 bases of the junction left unmatched.

This clonotype came up a few times. This rearrangement joins TRBV29-1 to TRBJ2-3; 8 bases map to TRBD2. J gave up 5 bases and V 4 bases, and 5 bases lay outside the gene matches. This CDR3 is built from 13 residues. Germline V CDR1 and CDR2: SQVTM, ANQGSEA. Written as DNA, the CDR3 is TGCAGCGTTGCTACGGGGGGGCGAGATACGCAGTATTTT. It codes for CSVATGGRDTQYF.

V gene TRBV5-6 combines with J gene TRBJ1-1; D is undetermined. V dropped 2 bases and J dropped 6 bases, with 14 bases sitting between them. Per germline, CDR1 SGHDT and CDR2 YYEEEE. CDR3 length: 14 residues. CDR3 coding DNA: TGTGCCAGCAGCTTTTCAGTAGCCGGGGCTGAAGCTTTCTTT. This gives the protein CASSFSVAGAEAFF.

The chain combines TRBV9 with TRBJ2-3, with TRBD2 matching 12 bases. The V gene's germline CDR1 is SGDLS and CDR2 YYNGEE. The length of the CDR3 is 16 residues. Unmatched junction bases numbered 4, after V lost 3 bases and J lost 2 bases. The CDR3 reads CASSALAGGFTDTQYF. CDR3 sequence (DNA): TGTGCCAGCAGCGCCCTAGCGGGAGGGTTCACAGATACGCAGTATTTT.

V gene TRBV12-3 or TRBV12-4 combines with J gene TRBJ2-3, with 9 bases aligning to TRBD2. Trimming at V came to 5 bases and at J to 2 bases, leaving 11 bases not matched to a gene. CDR3 length: 17 amino acids. The CDR3 DNA reads as TGTGCCAGCAGTCCCCCAAGGGGCGGGGGGGCCACAGATACGCAGTATTTT. Residues: CASSPPRGGGATDTQYF.

J is TRBJ2-1 and V is TRBV5-1; 8 bases line up with TRBD2. The germline CDR1 and CDR2 sequences are SGHRS and YFSETQ. CDR3 length equals 15 residues. V lost 3 bases and J lost 9; bases outside the gene matches: 11. The CDR3 region has the DNA TGCGCCAGCAGCTCGGCGGGAGGCCAAGTCTTTGAGCAGTTCTTC. Amino acids: CASSSAGGQVFEQFF. Full variable domain (remainder filled in from reference TRBV5-1 and TRBJ2-1): KAGVTQTPRYLIKTRGQQVTLSCSPISGHRSVSWYQQTPGQGLQFLFEYFSETQRNKGNFPGRFSGRQFSNSRSEMNVSTLELGDSALYLCASSSAGGQVFEQFFGPGTRLTVL.

There are a few counts of this clonotype. The chain carries TRBV7-9 and TRBJ2-7, with 10 bases aligning to TRBD1. The CDR3 length is 15 residues. The junction had 11 bases not matched to a gene; V was cut back by 5 bases and J by 7 bases. CDR1 and CDR2 (germline): SEHNR, FQNEAQ (reference sequence). The CDR3 coding sequence is TGTGCCAGCAGCCTCCGGGACAGGGGACCCCTAGAGCAGTACTTC. It specifies CASSLRDRGPLEQYF.

The J gene is TRBJ2-5, the V gene TRBV24-1, with 16 nucleotides matching TRBD2. There are 19 residues in the CDR3. Germline assignment: CDR1 KGHDR and CDR2 SFDVKD. V lost 4 bases to trimming and J lost 5 bases; unmatched junction nucleotides: 12. For the CDR3, the DNA is TGTGCCACCAGTGACTCCACCGGGACTAGCGGGGGGGCCGGGGAGACCCAGTACTTC. Its protein is CATSDSTGTSGGAGETQYF.

The chain couples TRBV12-3 or TRBV12-4 to TRBJ2-1, with a possible D match to TRBD2 (6 bases). V was trimmed by 6 bases and J by 10 bases, leaving 10 bases between them. This CDR3 contains 11 residues. This CDR3 reads CASSPAGEQFF. CDR3 DNA sequence: TGTGCCAGCAGCCCGGCGGGGGAGCAGTTCTTC.

This clonotype came up many times. V is TRBV5-6 and J is TRBJ2-7; D is uncertain. Looked up from germline, CDR1 is SGHDT and CDR2 is YYEEEE. The CDR3 has 13 amino acids. V was trimmed by 0 bases and J by 4 bases, leaving 8 bases between them. CDR3 nucleotides: TGTGCCAGCAGCTTGGGACGGTTGTACGAGCAGTACTTC. This sequence encodes CASSLGRLYEQYF.

This chain uses TRBV29-1 with TRBJ2-1; 8 nucleotides agree with TRBD1. CDR1 is SQVTM, CDR2 ANQGSEA, per germline. This CDR3 is 14 amino acids long. The V segment lost 3 bases and the J segment 7 bases; nucleotides outside the gene matches: 8. The CDR3, as DNA: TGCAGCGTTGACCAGGGGGCGATTGGGAATGAGCAGTTCTTC. Its translation: CSVDQGAIGNEQFF.

In its sample, this clonotype was seen many times. The chain has TRBV29-1 and TRBJ1-1, with D uncertain. The CDR3 consists of 14 residues. Trimming removed 3 bases at V and 1 base at J, with 12 bases between. Germline lookup yields CDR1 SQVTM and CDR2 ANQGSEA. The CDR3 is CSVDGDFQNTEAFF. The CDR3 DNA follows: TGCAGCGTTGATGGGGATTTTCAGAACACTGAAGCTTTCTTT.

The chain couples TRBV6-5 to TRBJ1-1; D is ambiguous. Germline V lookup: CDR1 MNHEY, CDR2 SVGAGI. Trimming removed 0 bases from V and 0 bases from J, with 11 bases in between. There are 16 residues in the CDR3. DNA for the CDR3: TGTGCCAGCAGTTACTCGAAGATGATCATGAACACTGAAGCTTTCTTT. It translates to CASSYSKMIMNTEAFF.

The V call is TRBV20-1, the J call TRBJ2-1; D is unresolved. In germline, CDR1 is DFQATT, CDR2 SNEGSKA (reference sequence). Trimming removed 3 bases from V and 10 bases from J, with 16 bases in between. This CDR3 has 13 residues. The CDR3 DNA reads TGCAGTGCTAGTAAAGGACCGGTCTGGGAGCAGTTCTTC. It specifies CSASKGPVWEQFF.

The V gene is TRBV20-1, the J gene TRBJ2-1; 11 bases align to TRBD2. The germline gives CDR1 DFQATT, CDR2 SNEGSKA (reference sequence). V was pared by 1 base and J by 0 bases, with 8 bases of the junction left unmatched. CDR3 size: 18 residues. In DNA, the CDR3 is TGCAGTGCTAGAGCGCTAGCGGGAGGCACCCTCTCCTACAATGAGCAGTTCTTC. Translated: CSARALAGGTLSYNEQFF.

J is TRBJ2-1 and V is TRBV12-3 or TRBV12-4; 7 positions match TRBD2. This CDR3 contains 16 residues. The V and J ends lost 6 bases and 0 bases, in that order; junction bases with no gene match: 8. The CDR3 sequence: CASSSAREASYNEQFF. CDR3 bases: TGTGCCAGCAGCTCTGCCCGGGAGGCCTCCTACAATGAGCAGTTCTTC.

This clonotype occurred many times. The CDR3 loop is CASSSFTYEQYF. In nucleotides, the CDR3 is TGCGCCAGCAGCTCCTTCACCTACGAGCAGTACTTC. This sequence joins TRBV5-1 and TRBJ2-7, with unresolved D. V was clipped by 3 bases and J by 2 bases, with 6 bases between them. CDR3 length: 12 amino acids. The germline CDR1 and CDR2 sequences are SGHRS and YFSETQ.

This clonotype has more than one count but fewer than ten. The chain is built from TRBV5-1 and TRBJ2-1; 8 positions match TRBD1. The CDR3 contains 14 residues. Germline V gene data show CDR1 as SGHRS and CDR2 as YFSETQ. Germline trimming cut 4 bases from V and 10 bases from J; bases unmatched to any gene: 10. The DNA for the CDR3 is TGCGCCAGCAGCCAAGGACAGGGAGGTCAGGAGCAGTTCTTC. Amino acid sequence: CASSQGQGGQEQFF.

Points on this clonotype: The junction differs from germline at one of its ends, possibly a read error. This rearrangement joins TRBV20-1 to TRBJ2-1; 7 positions match TRBD2. Germline-derived CDR1 and CDR2 are DFQATT and SNEGSKA (reference sequence). There are 11 residues in the CDR3. The CDR3 spells CSAPNGLVGVF. For the CDR3, the DNA is TGCAGTGCCCCTAACGGACTAGTCGGAGTCTTC.

This clonotype has only a few counts. The J gene is TRBJ2-1, the V gene TRBV11-1; 12 bases line up with TRBD2. Germline V gene data show CDR1 as SGHAT and CDR2 as FQDESV (reference sequence). V was clipped by 4 bases and J by 10 bases; unmatched bases: 17. CDR3 length: 18 residues. The CDR3, as DNA: TGTGCCAGCAGCTCCCAGGGACTAGCGGGCGACTCGGCCGTGGAGCAGTTCTTC. The encoded protein is CASSSQGLAGDSAVEQFF.

There are a few counts of this clonotype. The chain employs TRBV20-1 and TRBJ2-3; unclear D gene. CDR1 is DFQATT and CDR2 is SNEGSKA in the germline V gene (reference sequence). The V end lost 5 bases, the J end lost 2 bases, and 11 bases lay between the germline ends. The CDR3 is 13 residues long. CDR3 residues: CSAVAGDTDTQYF. In nucleotides, the CDR3 is TGCAGTGCTGTGGCTGGAGACACAGATACGCAGTATTTT.

The chain joins TRBV11-2 to TRBJ2-2; 7 bases are a match to TRBD2. CDR3 length: 15 amino acids. Germline V CDR1 and CDR2: SGHAT, FQNNGV. V dropped 5 bases and J dropped 4; count of bases not matched to a gene: 7. DNA of the CDR3: TGTGCCAGCAGCCCGGGGGGATGGGGCACCGGGGAGCTGTTTTTT. Protein product: CASSPGGWGTGELFF.